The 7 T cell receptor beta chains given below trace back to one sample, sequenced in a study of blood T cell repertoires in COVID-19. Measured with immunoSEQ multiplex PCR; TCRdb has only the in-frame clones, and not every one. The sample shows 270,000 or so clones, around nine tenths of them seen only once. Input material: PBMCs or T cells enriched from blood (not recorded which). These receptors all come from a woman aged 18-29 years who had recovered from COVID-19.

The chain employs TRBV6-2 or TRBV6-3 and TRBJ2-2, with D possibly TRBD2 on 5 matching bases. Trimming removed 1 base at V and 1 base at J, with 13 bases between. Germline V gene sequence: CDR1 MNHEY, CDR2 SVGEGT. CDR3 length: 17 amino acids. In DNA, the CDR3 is TGTGCCAGCAGTTACTACTTTGCGGGCAAGAACACCGGGGAGCTGTTTTTT. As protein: CASSYYFAGKNTGELFF.

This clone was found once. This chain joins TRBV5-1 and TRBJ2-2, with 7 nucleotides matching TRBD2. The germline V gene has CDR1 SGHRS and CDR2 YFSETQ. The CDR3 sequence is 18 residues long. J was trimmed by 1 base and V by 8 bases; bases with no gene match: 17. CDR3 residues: CARPHWASGPGNTGELFF. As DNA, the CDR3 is TGCGCCAGACCCCATTGGGCTAGCGGTCCCGGGAACACCGGGGAGCTGTTTTTT.

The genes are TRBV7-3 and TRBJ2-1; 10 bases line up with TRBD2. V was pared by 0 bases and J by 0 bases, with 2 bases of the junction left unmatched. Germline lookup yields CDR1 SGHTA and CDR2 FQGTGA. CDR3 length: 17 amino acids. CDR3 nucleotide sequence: TGTGCCAGCAGCTTAACCCCTAGCGGGAGCTCCTACAATGAGCAGTTCTTC. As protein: CASSLTPSGSSYNEQFF.

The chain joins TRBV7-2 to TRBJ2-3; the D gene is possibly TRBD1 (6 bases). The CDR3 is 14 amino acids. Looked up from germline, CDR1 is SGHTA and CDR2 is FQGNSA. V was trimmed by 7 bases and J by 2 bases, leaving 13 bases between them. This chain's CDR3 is CASTTGQHTDTQYF. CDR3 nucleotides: TGTGCCAGCACAACCGGACAGCACACAGATACGCAGTATTTT.

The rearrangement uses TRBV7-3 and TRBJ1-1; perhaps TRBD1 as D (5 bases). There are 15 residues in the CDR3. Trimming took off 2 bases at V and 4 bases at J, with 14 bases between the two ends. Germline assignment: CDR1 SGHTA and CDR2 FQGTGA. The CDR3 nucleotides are TGTGCCAGCAGCTTAGGCCGCGGGGGTGGCACTGAAGCTTTCTTT. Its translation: CASSLGRGGGTEAFF.

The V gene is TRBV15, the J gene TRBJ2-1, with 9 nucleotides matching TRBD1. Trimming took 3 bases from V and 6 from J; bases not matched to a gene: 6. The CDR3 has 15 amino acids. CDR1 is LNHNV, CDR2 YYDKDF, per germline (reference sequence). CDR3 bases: TGTGCCACCAGCAGCGCGGGACAGGGTACCAATGAGCAGTTCTTC. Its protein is CATSSAGQGTNEQFF.

For the CDR3, the DNA is TGTGCCAGCAGTTTATGGGGGCGCGGTGGCTACACCTTC. Translating it yields CASSLWGRGGYTF. The V call is TRBV12-3 or TRBV12-4, the J call TRBJ1-2; D is possibly TRBD1 (6 bases). This CDR3 spans 13 amino acids. V gave up 2 bases and J gave up 7 bases, with 11 bases separating them.